The 23 T cell receptor beta chains presented below share a single source sample, sequenced in a study of shared clonotypes between healthy human individuals. Repertoires were generated with immunoSEQ multiplex PCR, while TCRdb's copy carries only in-frame clones and drops some. The sample lists 850,000 to 1,200,000 clones, around 74% occurring once. Specimen: memory CD4+ T cells sorted from blood. Documented subset: CD45RA-negative fraction. These TCRs come from a man aged 18 to 29 in good health.

A few counts support this clone. Other DNA sequences in the sample encode the same CDR3. V gene TRBV11-2 combines with J gene TRBJ2-2; D might be TRBD2 (6 bases). The CDR3 is 13 residues long. V lost 5 bases, J lost 4 bases, and 8 bases lay in between. Germline lookup yields CDR1 SGHAT and CDR2 FQNNGV. Here the CDR3 reads CASSPAGTGELFF. The CDR3 DNA reads as TGTGCCAGCAGCCCAGCGGGCACCGGGGAGCTGTTTTTT.

Of note for this clone: A junction boundary mismatches the germline segment, possibly from a read error. This rearrangement joins TRBV7-7 to TRBJ2-4, with D hard to call. Per the germline V gene, CDR1 is SSHAT and CDR2 is FNYEAQ (reference sequence). This CDR3 region has 14 residues. The CDR3 DNA reads as TGTGCTAGCAGCTTGGAGATGGCCAAAAACATTCAGTACTTC. As protein: CASSLEMAKNIQYF.

Notes on this clone: Other DNA sequences in this sample translate to the same CDR3. This chain uses TRBV6-1 with TRBJ1-1, with unresolved D. This CDR3 region has 13 residues. CDR1 is MNHNS and CDR2 is SASEGT in the germline V gene. Trimming took 1 base from V and 0 from J, leaving 3 bases between them. CDR3: CASSEGMNTEAFF. The CDR3 nucleotides read TGTGCCAGCAGTGAAGGAATGAACACTGAAGCTTTCTTT.

The table lists this clone with a count of one. The CDR3 coding sequence is TGTGCCAGCAGCTCTACCAGGGGGTTCTACAATTCACCCCTCCACTTT. It codes for CASSSTRGFYNSPLHF. This chain uses TRBV28 with TRBJ1-6, with 7 bases aligning to TRBD1. Germline trimming cut 6 bases from V and 7 bases from J; bases unmatched to any gene: 12. This CDR3 is built from 16 residues. CDR1 and CDR2 (germline): MDHEN, SYDVKM.

This chain links TRBV2 with TRBJ1-1; D not resolved. Trimming removed 4 bases at V and 3 bases at J, with 6 bases between. The CDR3 consists of 12 residues. Germline assignment: CDR1 SNHLY and CDR2 FYNNEI. CDR3 bases: TGTGCCAGCAGTGCGGGCCACACTGAAGCTTTCTTT. This gives the protein CASSAGHTEAFF.

A few counts support this clone. The J gene is TRBJ2-3, the V gene TRBV27; 9 bases line up with TRBD2. The CDR3 is 16 residues long. The germline V gene has CDR1 MNHEY and CDR2 SMNVEV (reference sequence). The V gene end was trimmed by 2 bases and the J gene end by 4 bases; junction bases not matched to a gene: 7. CDR3 DNA sequence: TGTGCCAGCAGTTTAAATAGCGGGAGCCCCTCAGATACGCAGTATTTT. Residues: CASSLNSGSPSDTQYF.

This clone has only a few counts. DNA for the CDR3: TGTGCCAGCACTGACGAGGGAAACTATGGCTACACCTTC. Amino acid sequence: CASTDEGNYGYTF. The chain uses TRBV28 and TRBJ1-2; D gene unclear. The germline CDR1 and CDR2 sequences are MDHEN and SYDVKM. Trimming cost V 7 bases and J 2 bases, with 11 bases left between them. This CDR3 is 13 amino acids long.

The CDR3 loop is CSASLANEQFF. The DNA for the CDR3 is TGCAGTGCTAGCCTAGCGAATGAGCAGTTCTTC. The chain couples TRBV20-1 to TRBJ2-1, with D possibly TRBD2 on 6 matching bases. Germline CDR1 reads DFQATT; CDR2 reads SNEGSKA (reference sequence). CDR3 length: 11 amino acids. The V end lost 3 bases, the J end lost 7 bases, and 7 bases lay between the germline ends.

The chain has TRBV2 and TRBJ1-1, with D unclear. Trimming removed 2 bases from V and 4 bases from J, with 11 bases in between. Germline CDR1 and CDR2: SNHLY and FYNNEI. The CDR3 has 14 amino acids. CDR3 nucleotides: TGTGCCAGCAGTGAATTTGGGTATAGCACTGAAGCTTTCTTT. Amino acids: CASSEFGYSTEAFF. Based on the CDR3 plus reference TRBV2 and TRBJ1-1, the full variable domain is EPEVTQTPSHQVTQMGQEVILRCVPISNHLYFYWYRQILGQKVEFLVSFYNNEISEKSEIFDDQFSVERPDGSNFTLKIRSTKLEDSAMYFCASSEFGYSTEAFFGQGTRLTVV.

The V call is TRBV5-1, the J call TRBJ1-1; D gene ambiguous. The V gene's germline CDR1 is SGHRS and CDR2 YFSETQ. The germline V and J ends were trimmed by 0 bases and 4 bases, with 10 bases remaining between them. This CDR3 region has 14 residues. The CDR3 DNA reads as TGCGCCAGCAGCTTGGGGGCTTCGGGCACTGAAGCTTTCTTT. As protein: CASSLGASGTEAFF. The full variable domain, with the rest looked up from reference TRBV5-1 and TRBJ1-1, is KAGVTQTPRYLIKTRGQQVTLSCSPISGHRSVSWYQQTPGQGLQFLFEYFSETQRNKGNFPGRFSGRQFSNSRSEMNVSTLELGDSALYLCASSLGASGTEAFFGQGTRLTVV.

This clone has only a few counts. The rearrangement links TRBV7-9 to TRBJ2-1, with D unresolved. The CDR3 sequence is 13 residues long. The germline gives CDR1 SEHNR, CDR2 FQNEAQ (reference sequence). V was shortened by 3 bases and J by 9 bases, with 12 bases between the two germline ends. The CDR3 DNA reads as TGTGCCAGCAGCTTTGGCAGCCGATCTGAGCAGTTCTTC. As protein: CASSFGSRSEQFF.

The chain is built from TRBV28 and TRBJ1-3; no reliable D call. The CDR3 covers 15 residues. Per the germline V gene, CDR1 is MDHEN and CDR2 is SYDVKM. With 8 bases removed from V and 0 bases from J, the gap between germline ends came to 14 bases. This CDR3 is CASGLLGISGNTIYF. In DNA form, the CDR3 reads TGTGCCAGCGGCCTCCTGGGCATCTCTGGAAACACCATATATTTT.

This clone was counted between two and nine times. This chain links TRBV30 with TRBJ2-7; D ambiguous. The CDR3 runs 13 residues. The germline gives CDR1 GTSNPN, CDR2 SVGIG (reference sequence). Between the trimmed V and J ends, which lost 2 bases and 7 bases, there was a span of 15 bases. The CDR3, as DNA: TGTGCCTGGAGTCAAAGGCCGACTTCGGAGCAGTACTTC. This translates into CAWSQRPTSEQYF.

Concerning this clone itself: The same CDR3 also results from other DNA sequences found in this sample. J is TRBJ1-1 and V is TRBV19, with TRBD1 matching 7 bases. This CDR3 contains 14 residues. CDR1 is LNHDA, CDR2 SQIVND, per germline (reference sequence). The V and J ends lost 5 bases and 5 bases, in that order; junction bases with no gene match: 8. CDR3 region: CASSPRGGRTEAFF. The CDR3 coding sequence is TGTGCCAGTAGTCCCAGGGGGGGGAGGACTGAAGCTTTCTTT.

The genes are TRBV5-1 and TRBJ2-5; D unresolved. V was pared by 2 bases and J by 1 base, with 6 bases between. The germline gives CDR1 SGHRS, CDR2 YFSETQ. This CDR3 has 13 residues. Here the CDR3 DNA reads TGCGCCAGCAGCTTTCTACCCCAAGAGACCCAGTACTTC. Encoded protein: CASSFLPQETQYF.

The rearrangement uses TRBV5-1 and TRBJ2-1; 7 positions match TRBD2. From germline, CDR1 is SGHRS and CDR2 YFSETQ. V was pared by 4 bases and J by 4 bases, with 11 bases of the junction left unmatched. The CDR3 has 16 residues. DNA for the CDR3: TGCGCCAGCAGCCCCCACCGAAGCGGGGATTACAATGAGCAGTTCTTC. It translates to CASSPHRSGDYNEQFF. Combining the CDR3 with reference TRBV5-1 and TRBJ2-1 gives the whole variable domain KAGVTQTPRYLIKTRGQQVTLSCSPISGHRSVSWYQQTPGQGLQFLFEYFSETQRNKGNFPGRFSGRQFSNSRSEMNVSTLELGDSALYLCASSPHRSGDYNEQFFGPGTRLTVL.

The rearrangement uses TRBV2 and TRBJ2-1, with TRBD2 matching over 7 bases. Looked up from germline, CDR1 is SNHLY and CDR2 is FYNNEI. The CDR3 sequence is 16 residues long. V lost 3 bases to trimming and J lost 8 bases; unmatched junction nucleotides: 13. The CDR3 bases are TGTGCCAGCAGTGACCCCTCTCGCGGGAGTCGCGATGAGCAGTTCTTC. Its translation is CASSDPSRGSRDEQFF.

The chain is built from TRBV5-1 and TRBJ1-6, with D perhaps TRBD1 (5 bases). This CDR3 spans 16 amino acids. Germline assignment: CDR1 SGHRS and CDR2 YFSETQ. V lost 0 bases and J 10 bases, leaving 17 bases between the germline ends. In nucleotides, the CDR3 is TGCGCCAGCAGCTTGGTCGTTGCGGGGGACGGATCACCCCTCCACTTT. Amino acid sequence: CASSLVVAGDGSPLHF.

The V and J genes are TRBV25-1 and TRBJ1-4; D is undetermined. The CDR3 has 12 amino acids. Germline CDR1 is MGHDK and CDR2 is SYGVNS. V was trimmed by 4 bases and J by 8 bases, leaving 8 bases between them. Here the CDR3 reads CASSGTLEKLFF. CDR3 DNA sequence: TGTGCCAGCAGTGGGACCTTGGAAAAACTGTTTTTT.

The chain uses TRBV25-1 and TRBJ1-3; D might be TRBD1 (5 bases). The germline V gene encodes CDR1 MGHDK and CDR2 SYGVNS. CDR3 size: 16 residues. Trimming pared 4 bases from V and 3 bases from J, leaving 16 bases between. The CDR3 is CASSGAGSTDGNTIYF. DNA for the CDR3: TGTGCCAGCAGTGGAGCAGGGTCAACGGATGGAAACACCATATATTTT. Using reference TRBV25-1 and TRBJ1-3 for the parts outside the CDR3, the full variable domain is EADIYQTPRYLVIGTGKKITLECSQTMGHDKMYWYQQDPGMELHLIHYSYGVNSTEKGDLSSESTVSRIRTEHFPLTLESARPSHTSQYLCASSGAGSTDGNTIYFGEGSWLTVV.

A note on this clone: The junction differs from germline at one of its ends, possibly a read error. The gene calls are TRBV25-1 and TRBJ2-2; 7 bases are shared with TRBD1. The CDR3 has 16 residues. The germline CDR1 and CDR2 sequences are MGHDK and SYGVNS. The CDR3 is CASSDLARGNPGELFF. The CDR3 DNA reads TGTGCCAGCAGTGACCTCGCCAGGGGGAACCCCGGGGAGCTGTTTTTT. Complete variable domain (other parts from reference TRBV25-1 and TRBJ2-2): EADIYQTPRYLVIGTGKKITLECSQTMGHDKMYWYQQDPGMELHLIHYSYGVNSTEKGDLSSESTVSRIRTEHFPLTLESARPSHTSQYLCASSDLARGNPGELFFGEGSRLTVL.

The V gene is TRBV5-1, the J gene TRBJ1-6, with a possible D match to TRBD1 (5 bases). The ends were cut back, 3 bases at V and 7 bases at J, with 14 bases in the middle. The length of the CDR3 is 15 residues. Germline V gene lookup returns CDR1 SGHRS and CDR2 YFSETQ. The CDR3 loop is CASSSLGDGNSPLHF. In nucleotides, the CDR3 is TGCGCCAGCAGCTCGCTGGGGGACGGCAATTCACCCCTCCACTTT.

This chain links TRBV7-2 with TRBJ2-7; D is unclear. The CDR3 totals 11 residues. Per the germline V gene, CDR1 is SGHTA and CDR2 is FQGNSA. The ends were cut back, 5 bases at V and 7 bases at J, with 9 bases in the middle. CDR3 region: CASSNTDEQYF. CDR3 DNA sequence: TGTGCCAGCAGCAACACGGATGAGCAGTACTTC.